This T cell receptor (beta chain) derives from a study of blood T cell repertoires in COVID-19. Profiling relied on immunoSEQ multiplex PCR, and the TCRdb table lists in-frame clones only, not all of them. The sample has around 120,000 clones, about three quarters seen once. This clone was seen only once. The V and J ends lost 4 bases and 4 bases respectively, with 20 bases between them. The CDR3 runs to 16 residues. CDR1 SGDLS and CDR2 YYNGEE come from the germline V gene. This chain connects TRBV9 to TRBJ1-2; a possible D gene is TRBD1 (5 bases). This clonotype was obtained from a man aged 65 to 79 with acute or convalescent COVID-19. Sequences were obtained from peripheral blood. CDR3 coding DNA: TGTGCCAGCAGCCCCCGCAGTGGTCAGGGCGGCTATGGCTACACCTTC. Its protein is CASSPRSGQGGYGYTF.